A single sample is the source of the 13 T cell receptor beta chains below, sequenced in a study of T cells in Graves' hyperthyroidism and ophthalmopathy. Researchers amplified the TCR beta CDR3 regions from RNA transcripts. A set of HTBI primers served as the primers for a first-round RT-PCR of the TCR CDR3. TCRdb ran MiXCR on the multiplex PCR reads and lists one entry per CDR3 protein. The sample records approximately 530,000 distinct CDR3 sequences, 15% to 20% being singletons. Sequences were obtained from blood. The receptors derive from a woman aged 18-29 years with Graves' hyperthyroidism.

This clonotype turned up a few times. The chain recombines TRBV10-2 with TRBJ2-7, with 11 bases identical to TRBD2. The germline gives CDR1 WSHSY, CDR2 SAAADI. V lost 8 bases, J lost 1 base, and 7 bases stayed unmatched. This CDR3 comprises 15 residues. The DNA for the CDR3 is TGCGCCAGCTTTACTAGCGGGGGTCCGTCCTACGAGCAGTACTTC. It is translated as CASFTSGGPSYEQYF.

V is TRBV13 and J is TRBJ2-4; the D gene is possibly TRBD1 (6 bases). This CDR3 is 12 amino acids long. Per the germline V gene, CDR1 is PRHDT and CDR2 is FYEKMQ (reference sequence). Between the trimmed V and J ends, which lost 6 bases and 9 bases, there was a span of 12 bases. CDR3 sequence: CASSPRGSIQYF. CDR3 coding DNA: TGTGCCAGCAGTCCCAGGGGAAGCATTCAGTACTTC.

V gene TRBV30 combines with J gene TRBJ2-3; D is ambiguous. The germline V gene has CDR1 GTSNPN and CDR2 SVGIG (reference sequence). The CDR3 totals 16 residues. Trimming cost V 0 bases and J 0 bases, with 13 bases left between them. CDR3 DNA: TGTGCCTGGAGTGTGGGCTTGGGTGTTAGCACAGATACGCAGTATTTT. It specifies CAWSVGLGVSTDTQYF.

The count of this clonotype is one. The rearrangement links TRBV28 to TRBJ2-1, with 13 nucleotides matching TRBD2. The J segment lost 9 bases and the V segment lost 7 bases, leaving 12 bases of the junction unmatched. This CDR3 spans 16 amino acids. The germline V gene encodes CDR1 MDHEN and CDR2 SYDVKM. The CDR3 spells CASTQTSGRPGGEQFF. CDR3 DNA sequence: TGTGCCAGCACCCAGACTAGCGGGAGGCCCGGGGGTGAGCAGTTCTTC.

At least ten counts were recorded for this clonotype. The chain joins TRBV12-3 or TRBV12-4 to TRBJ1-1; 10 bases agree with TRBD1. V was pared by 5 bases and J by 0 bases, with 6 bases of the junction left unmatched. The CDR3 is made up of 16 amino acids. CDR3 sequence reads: CASSGRQGAMNTEAFF. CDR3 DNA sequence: TGTGCCAGCAGTGGAAGACAGGGGGCCATGAACACTGAAGCTTTCTTT.

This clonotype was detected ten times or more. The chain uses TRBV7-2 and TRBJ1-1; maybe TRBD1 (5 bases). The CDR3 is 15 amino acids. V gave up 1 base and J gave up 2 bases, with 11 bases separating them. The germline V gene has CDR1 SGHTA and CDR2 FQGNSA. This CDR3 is CASSLEGPRNTEAFF. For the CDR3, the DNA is TGTGCCAGCAGCTTAGAGGGACCTAGAAACACTGAAGCTTTCTTT.

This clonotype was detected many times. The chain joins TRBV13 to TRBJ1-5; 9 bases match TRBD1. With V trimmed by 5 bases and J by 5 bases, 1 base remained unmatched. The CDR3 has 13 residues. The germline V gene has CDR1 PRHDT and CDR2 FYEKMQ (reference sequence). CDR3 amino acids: CASSRQGDQPQHF. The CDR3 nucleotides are TGTGCCAGCAGCAGACAGGGGGATCAGCCCCAGCATTTT. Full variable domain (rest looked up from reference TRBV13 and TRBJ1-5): AAGVIQSPRHLIKEKRETATLKCYPIPRHDTVYWYQQGPGQDPQFLISFYEKMQSDKGSIPDRFSAQQFSDYHSELNMSSLELGDSALYFCASSRQGDQPQHFGDGTRLSIL.

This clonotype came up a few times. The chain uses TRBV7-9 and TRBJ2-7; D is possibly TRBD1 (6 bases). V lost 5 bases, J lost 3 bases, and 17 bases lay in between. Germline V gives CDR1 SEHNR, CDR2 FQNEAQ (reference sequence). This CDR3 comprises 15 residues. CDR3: CASSRQQGNHYEQYF. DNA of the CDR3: TGTGCCAGCAGCCGACAACAGGGAAACCACTACGAGCAGTACTTC.

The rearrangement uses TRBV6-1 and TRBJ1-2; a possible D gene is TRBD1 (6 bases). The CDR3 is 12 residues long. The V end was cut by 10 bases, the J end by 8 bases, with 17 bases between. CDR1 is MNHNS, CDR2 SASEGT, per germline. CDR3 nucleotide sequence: TGTGCCACGTTCCGGACAGCCTACGGCTACACCTTC. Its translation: CATFRTAYGYTF.

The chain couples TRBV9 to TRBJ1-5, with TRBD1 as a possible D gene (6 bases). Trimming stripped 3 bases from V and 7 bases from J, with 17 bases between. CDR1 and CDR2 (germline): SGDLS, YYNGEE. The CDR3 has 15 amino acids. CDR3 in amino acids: CASSAQAGGVQPQHF. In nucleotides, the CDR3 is TGTGCCAGCAGCGCTCAAGCGGGGGGCGTCCAGCCCCAGCATTTT.

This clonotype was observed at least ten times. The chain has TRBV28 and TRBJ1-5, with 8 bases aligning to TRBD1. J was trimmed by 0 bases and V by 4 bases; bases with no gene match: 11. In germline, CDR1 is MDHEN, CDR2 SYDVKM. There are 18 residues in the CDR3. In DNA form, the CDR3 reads TGTGCCAGCAGTTCCGCCCGACAGGGGCGAGATAGCAATCAGCCCCAGCATTTT. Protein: CASSSARQGRDSNQPQHF.

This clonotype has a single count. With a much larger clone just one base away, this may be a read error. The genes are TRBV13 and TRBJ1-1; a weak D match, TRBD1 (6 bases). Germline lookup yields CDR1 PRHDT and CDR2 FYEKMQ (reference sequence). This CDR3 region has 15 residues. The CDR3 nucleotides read TGTGCCAGCAGCCCTGGACAGTTACGGAACACTGAAGCTCTCTTT. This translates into CASSPGQLRNTEALF.

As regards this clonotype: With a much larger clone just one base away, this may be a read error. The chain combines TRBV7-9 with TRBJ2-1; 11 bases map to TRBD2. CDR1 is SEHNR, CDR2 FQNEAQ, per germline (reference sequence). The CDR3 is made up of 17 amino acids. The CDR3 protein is CASEGLKGTSGSNDQFF. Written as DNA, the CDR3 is TGTGCCAGCGAAGGGCTCAAGGGGACTAGCGGAAGCAATGATCAGTTCTTC.